One and the same sample provided the 23 T cell receptor beta chains below, sequenced in a study of beta chain features in type 1 diabetes. General study points: Moderate but significant shortening of TCRB CDR3s was recorded in all four CD4+ subsets from Type 1 diabetes patients.

Every isolated RNA sample was fully reverse transcribed, so sequencing captured expressed TCRB transcripts. Sequencing used immunoSEQ multiplex PCR; TCRdb keeps in-frame clones, though not all of them. Among approximately 270,000 clones listed, 13% to 15% were seen once. No cognate antigen is known for these TCRs. Material for sequencing was naive CD4+ T cells from blood. Every receptor here comes from a man in his thirties or forties with type 1 diabetes.

This clone has just a few counts. The V and J genes are TRBV2 and TRBJ2-1; D might be TRBD2 (5 bases). The germline gives CDR1 SNHLY, CDR2 FYNNEI. V was trimmed by 1 base and J by 5 bases, leaving 6 bases between them. This CDR3 has 13 residues. The CDR3 nucleotides read TGTGCCAGCAGTGAAGGGACTCACAATGAGCAGTTCTTC. As protein: CASSEGTHNEQFF.

This CDR3 reads CASSDRWETQYF. The CDR3 DNA reads as TGTGCCAGCAGCGATCGGTGGGAGACCCAGTACTTC. The chain is built from TRBV7-2 and TRBJ2-5; D is uncertain. Per germline, CDR1 SGHTA and CDR2 FQGNSA. The CDR3 runs to 12 residues. Trimming removed 5 bases from V and 5 bases from J, with 9 bases in between. Together with reference TRBV7-2 and TRBJ2-5, the CDR3 gives the full variable domain: GAGVSQSPSNKVTEKGKDVELRCDPISGHTALYWYRQSLGQGLEFLIYFQGNSAPDKSGLPSDRFSAERTGGSVSTLTIQRTQQEDSAVYLCASSDRWETQYFGPGTRLLVL.

CDR3 loop: CASSFARGGDRGPDTQYF. The CDR3 DNA is TGTGCCAGCAGCTTTGCCCGGGGAGGGGACAGGGGCCCAGATACGCAGTATTTT. The V gene is TRBV5-4, the J gene TRBJ2-3; 10 bases match TRBD1. The CDR3 has 18 residues. CDR1 is SGHNT, CDR2 YYREEE, per germline (reference sequence). Trimming at V came to 2 bases and at J to 4 bases, leaving 13 bases not matched to a gene.

This clone showed up just a few times. The chain recombines TRBV18 with TRBJ2-3; TRBD2 might be the D (6 bases). The germline V gene has CDR1 KGHSH and CDR2 LQKENI. This CDR3 spans 16 amino acids. Between the trimmed V and J ends, which lost 2 bases and 0 bases, there was a span of 12 bases. The CDR3 sequence: CASSPRSGASTDTQYF. CDR3 nucleotide sequence: TGTGCCAGCTCACCAAGGTCGGGAGCTAGCACAGATACGCAGTATTTT.

The table lists this clone with a few counts. The chain uses TRBV25-1 and TRBJ1-2; D unclear. Trimming removed 2 bases at V and 6 bases at J, with 10 bases between. Germline V gives CDR1 MGHDK, CDR2 SYGVNS. The CDR3 runs to 13 residues. As DNA, the CDR3 is TGTGCCAGCAGTGAACACAGATACGATGGCTACACCTTC. Its translation is CASSEHRYDGYTF.

This clone was seen a handful of times. The chain is built from TRBV19 and TRBJ2-5; 12 bases line up with TRBD1. Trimming removed 5 bases from V and 6 bases from J; junction bases left unmatched: 10. CDR3 size: 16 residues. Germline CDR1 LNHDA, CDR2 SQIVND (reference sequence). CDR3 coding DNA: TGTGCCAGTAGTCCCTACTCCGGGACAGGGGGCAAGACCCAGTACTTC. It codes for CASSPYSGTGGKTQYF.

This clone was seen only a few times. The chain is built from TRBV6-5 and TRBJ2-4, with a tentative D call TRBD2 (6 bases). Germline CDR1 is MNHEY and CDR2 is SVGAGI. The CDR3 sequence is 13 residues long. Trimming removed 5 bases at V and 8 bases at J, with 13 bases between. The CDR3 loop is CASSGEESHIQYF. CDR3 in DNA: TGTGCCAGCAGTGGGGAGGAGTCGCACATTCAGTACTTC.

This chain links TRBV27 with TRBJ2-1; TRBD1 might be the D (5 bases). CDR3 length equals 14 residues. The germline V gene has CDR1 MNHEY and CDR2 SMNVEV (reference sequence). Trimming shortened V by 2 bases and J by 8 bases, and 13 bases separated the two germline ends. The CDR3: CASSLKGFKDEQFF. CDR3 sequence (DNA): TGTGCCAGCAGTTTAAAGGGGTTTAAGGATGAGCAGTTCTTC.

This clone was detected a few times. The chain recombines TRBV9 with TRBJ2-2; D unclear. The V gene's germline CDR1 is SGDLS and CDR2 YYNGEE. The CDR3 consists of 16 residues. Trimming removed 3 bases from V and 0 bases from J, with 12 bases in between. CDR3 in amino acids: CASSAYSTANTGELFF. CDR3 nucleotides: TGTGCCAGCAGCGCATACAGTACCGCGAACACCGGGGAGCTGTTTTTT.

This clone was counted a few times. The chain is built from TRBV29-1 and TRBJ1-2, with 8 bases identical to TRBD1. The V and J ends lost 6 bases and 6 bases, in that order; junction bases with no gene match: 3. This CDR3 is built from 11 residues. CDR1 and CDR2 from the germline V gene are SQVTM and ANQGSEA. The CDR3 DNA sequence: TGCAGCGTAGACAGGGGAGATGGCTACACCTTC. Translating gives CSVDRGDGYTF.

This clone was picked up a small number of times. The gene calls are TRBV6-1 and TRBJ2-5, with 9 nucleotides matching TRBD1. There are 12 residues in the CDR3. J was trimmed by 5 bases and V by 6 bases; bases with no gene match: 1. From germline, CDR1 is MNHNS and CDR2 SASEGT. CDR3 nucleotide sequence: TGTGCCAGCAGAGGACAGGGGGAGACCCAGTACTTC. Protein product: CASRGQGETQYF.

The rearrangement joins TRBV9 to TRBJ1-4; TRBD1 matches at 7 bases. J lost 0 bases, V lost 2 bases, and 7 bases had no gene match. The CDR3 runs to 17 residues. In germline, CDR1 is SGDLS, CDR2 YYNGEE. In DNA, the CDR3 is TGTGCCAGCAGCGTTAATGCAGGGGGTGCAACTAATGAAAAACTGTTTTTT. Amino acid sequence: CASSVNAGGATNEKLFF.

This clone was counted between two and nine times. CDR3 protein: CASSESLGTAFYGYTF. The CDR3 region has the DNA TGTGCCAGCAGTGAGTCGTTGGGGACAGCTTTCTATGGCTACACCTTC. J is TRBJ1-2 and V is TRBV28, with 7 bases identical to TRBD1. Germline loops: CDR1 MDHEN, CDR2 SYDVKM. V shed 5 bases and J 4 bases; nucleotides not matched to a gene: 13. The length of the CDR3 is 16 residues.

V usage is TRBV7-2 and J usage is TRBJ2-7, with 9 nucleotides matching TRBD2. CDR3 size: 16 residues. Germline-derived CDR1 and CDR2 are SGHTA and FQGNSA. V dropped 5 bases and J dropped 4; count of bases not matched to a gene: 12. The CDR3 reads CASSTLAGPSLYEQYF. In DNA form, the CDR3 reads TGTGCCAGCAGCACACTAGCGGGCCCATCGTTATACGAGCAGTACTTC.

This clone showed up just a few times. The V and J genes are TRBV9 and TRBJ2-2; 7 bases align to TRBD1. The CDR3 length is 15 residues. From germline, CDR1 is SGDLS and CDR2 YYNGEE. The trim removed 3 bases at V and 7 bases at J, leaving 9 bases unmatched. The CDR3: CASSALTGVGGELFF. The CDR3, as DNA: TGTGCCAGCAGCGCCTTAACAGGGGTTGGCGGGGAGCTGTTTTTT.

This clone was observed a few times. This chain links TRBV29-1 with TRBJ2-4, with D uncertain. The CDR3 consists of 18 residues. CDR1 and CDR2 from the germline V gene are SQVTM and ANQGSEA. V was clipped by 0 bases and J by 3 bases, with 21 bases between them. CDR3 in amino acids: CSVEDEVRQNINKNIQYF. The CDR3 DNA follows: TGCAGCGTTGAAGACGAGGTTCGGCAGAATATAAACAAAAACATTCAGTACTTC.

This clone was counted a few times. This chain uses TRBV30 with TRBJ1-5, with TRBD1 matching 10 bases. CDR3 length: 14 residues. The V and J ends lost 0 bases and 6 bases, in that order; junction bases with no gene match: 2. Germline V CDR1 and CDR2: GTSNPN, SVGIG (reference sequence). The DNA for the CDR3 is TGTGCCTGGAGTGTTCGGACAGGGGGTCAGCCCCAGCATTTT. Translated: CAWSVRTGGQPQHF.

This chain connects TRBV5-1 to TRBJ2-5; 7 nucleotides match TRBD2. This CDR3 has 16 residues. CDR1 and CDR2 (germline): SGHRS, YFSETQ. With V trimmed by 1 base and J by 2 bases, 8 bases remained unmatched. CDR3 sequence reads: CASSLLTGGVQETQYF. The CDR3 bases are TGCGCCAGCAGCTTGCTTACGGGAGGCGTACAAGAGACCCAGTACTTC. Together with reference TRBV5-1 and TRBJ2-5, the CDR3 gives the full variable domain: KAGVTQTPRYLIKTRGQQVTLSCSPISGHRSVSWYQQTPGQGLQFLFEYFSETQRNKGNFPGRFSGRQFSNSRSEMNVSTLELGDSALYLCASSLLTGGVQETQYFGPGTRLLVL.

As to this clone: Other nucleotide sequences in the sample specify the same CDR3. In nucleotides, the CDR3 is TGTGCCAGCAGCTTAGAGGCGGGAGGGTCCTACGAGCAGTACTTC. It codes for CASSLEAGGSYEQYF. The rearrangement joins TRBV7-2 to TRBJ2-7; TRBD2 matches at 9 bases. Germline values: CDR1 SGHTA, CDR2 FQGNSA. With 1 base clipped from V and 1 base from J, the junction kept 2 bases outside the gene matches. The CDR3 covers 15 residues.

The chain couples TRBV28 to TRBJ1-1; D gene uncertain. Germline-derived CDR1 and CDR2 are MDHEN and SYDVKM. CDR3 length: 11 residues. Trimming shortened V by 9 bases and J by 9 bases, and 14 bases separated the two germline ends. The CDR3 DNA reads TGTGCCAGTGCGTTAGGACTACAAGCTTTCTTT. Encoded protein: CASALGLQAFF.

There are a few counts of this clone. The chain uses TRBV7-9 and TRBJ1-2; unclear D gene. Trimming removed 1 base at V and 3 bases at J, with 6 bases between. This CDR3 contains 13 residues. Looked up from germline, CDR1 is SEHNR and CDR2 is FQNEAQ (reference sequence). The CDR3 DNA reads TGTGCCAGCAGCTTAGGCGGGGACTATGGCTACACCTTC. Translated: CASSLGGDYGYTF.

The V and J genes are TRBV6-5 and TRBJ2-7; 10 bases fit TRBD2. From germline, CDR1 is MNHEY and CDR2 SVGAGI. The CDR3 covers 14 residues. J gave up 2 bases and V 6 bases, and 4 bases lay outside the gene matches. The CDR3 sequence: CASSSSGRAYEQYF. CDR3 bases: TGTGCCAGCAGCTCCAGCGGGAGGGCCTACGAGCAGTACTTC.

The V and J genes are TRBV7-2 and TRBJ2-7; 8 bases fit TRBD2. This CDR3 spans 14 amino acids. Losses at the gene ends were 5 bases for V and 2 bases for J; bases not matched to a gene: 5. The germline CDR1 and CDR2 sequences are SGHTA and FQGNSA. CDR3 amino acids: CASSIGTRPYEQYF. CDR3 nucleotide sequence: TGTGCCAGCAGCATAGGGACTAGGCCCTACGAGCAGTACTTC.